The present TCR beta chain was sequenced within a study of blood T cell repertoires in COVID-19. Overall study context: Samples taken during acute and convalescent COVID-19 were collected in the United States, Italy and Spain.

Original processing notes: From reference gene primer amplification, estimates of nucleated cell counts were derived. Repertoires were generated with immunoSEQ multiplex PCR, while TCRdb's copy carries only in-frame clones and drops some. The V and J calls and clone size were taken over from that table, and D and trimming were inferred from the DNA. This table has approximately 80,000 clones, approximately 85% appearing once. The CDR3 has 18 amino acids. The TCR originated in a human donor in a cohort sampled during active COVID-19. This chain uses TRBV21-1 with TRBJ2-5; TRBD1 reflects the table's D call only, with no check against the DNA. TRBV21-1 has pseudogene status. Sequencing was performed on peripheral blood. The CDR3 loop is CASSKAVPGTGGFETQYF. For the CDR3, the DNA is TGTGCCAGCAGCAAAGCCGTTCCCGGGACAGGGGGCTTTGAGACCCAGTACTTC.